A single sample is the source of the 29 T cell receptor beta chains below, sequenced in a study of post-analysis software for immune sequencing data. Study-wide findings and caveats: Comparison of patients with controls showed five TRBV segments more frequent in patients, TRBV5-6, TRBV5-1 and TRBV20-1 among them.

Antigen specificity for these receptors is unknown. Carried by the TCR beta cDNA libraries were unique molecular identifiers. TCRdb itself ran the PCR reads through MiXCR, one entry per CDR3 protein. The table has around 700,000 distinct CDR3 sequences, roughly three fifths seen once. Sequencing was done on a sample of blood. The receptors originated from a girl aged 2 to 10 with multiple sclerosis.

This sequence joins TRBV4-2 and TRBJ2-1, with 8 bases aligning to TRBD2. The CDR3 consists of 13 residues. Germline V CDR1 and CDR2: LGHNA, YNFKEQ. Trimming removed 1 base from V and 15 bases from J; junction bases left unmatched: 8. CDR3 DNA: TGTGCCAGCAGCCAAGCTCGGGGGACTAGTTCGTTCTTC. It is translated as CASSQARGTSSFF.

This clonotype was picked up a small number of times. The chain uses TRBV6-2 or TRBV6-3 and TRBJ2-1; the D gene is possibly TRBD1 (6 bases). V dropped 5 bases and J dropped 8 bases, with 7 bases sitting between them. Germline V CDR1 and CDR2: MNHEY, SVGEGT. The CDR3 runs to 11 residues. The DNA for the CDR3 is TGTGCCAGCAGTACAGGGTATGAGCAGTTCTTC. Residues: CASSTGYEQFF.

The chain employs TRBV20-1 and TRBJ2-7, with D perhaps given as TRBD1 or TRBD2 (5 bases each). Germline V CDR1 and CDR2: DFQATT, SNEGSKA (reference sequence). The CDR3 totals 12 residues. V was cut by 6 bases and J by 5 bases, with 14 bases left in between. The CDR3, as DNA: TGCAGTGCCCGGGACCAGGCCCACGAGCAGTACTTC. Amino acid sequence: CSARDQAHEQYF.

This chain uses TRBV12-3 or TRBV12-4 with TRBJ2-3; TRBD1 aligns across 7 bases. V shed 6 bases, J shed 8 bases, and the junction held 8 bases outside the gene matches. The CDR3 consists of 13 residues. CDR3 coding DNA: TGTGCCAGCAGGACACAGGGGCGCAGTACGCAGTATTTT. Residues: CASRTQGRSTQYF.

The chain has TRBV20-1 and TRBJ2-5, with D possibly matching TRBD1 (6 bases). This CDR3 is 15 amino acids long. Deletions cut 3 bases from V and 2 bases from J, with 16 bases between. CDR1 is DFQATT and CDR2 is SNEGSKA in the germline V gene (reference sequence). CDR3 in DNA: TGCAGTGCTAGCCGTCAGGGGAGTGGGCAAGAGACCCAGTACTTC. Translation gives CSASRQGSGQETQYF.

The genes are TRBV27 and TRBJ1-2; the match to TRBD1 covers 8 bases. From germline, CDR1 is MNHEY and CDR2 SMNVEV (reference sequence). The trim removed 3 bases at V and 0 bases at J, leaving 12 bases unmatched. The CDR3 length is 18 residues. CDR3 nucleotides: TGTGCCAGCAGTTTCCTAAGGCCGGGACAGGAATCTAACTATGGCTACACCTTC. Its translation is CASSFLRPGQESNYGYTF.

This clonotype was detected only a few times. The V and J genes are TRBV11-2 and TRBJ2-1; possible D gene TRBD1, 6 bases. V shed 1 base and J shed 6 bases, with 16 bases lying between them. Per the germline V gene, CDR1 is SGHAT and CDR2 is FQNNGV. There are 16 residues in the CDR3. The CDR3 DNA reads TGTGCCAGCAGCTTAGGGGCATTAACAGGGAGCAATGAGCAGTTCTTC. Protein sequence: CASSLGALTGSNEQFF.

V and J are TRBV25-1 and TRBJ2-5; maybe TRBD1 (5 bases). The CDR3 is made up of 14 amino acids. Trimming shortened V by 7 bases and J by 2 bases, and 14 bases separated the two germline ends. The germline gives CDR1 MGHDK, CDR2 SYGVNS. The CDR3 sequence: CASNGHRIQETQYF. DNA of the CDR3: TGTGCCAGCAACGGCCACAGGATTCAAGAGACCCAGTACTTC.

A word on this clonotype: A junction end diverges from the germline sequence, so it may reflect a read error. This chain uses TRBV29-1 with TRBJ1-1; D gene ambiguous. Germline-derived CDR1 and CDR2 are SQVTM and ANQGSEA. CDR3 size: 15 residues. In DNA, the CDR3 is TGCAGCGTTGAAGGTTCCTCCGGGATGAACACTGAAGCGTTCTTT. It codes for CSVEGSSGMNTEAFF.

V gene TRBV7-2 combines with J gene TRBJ2-7; no reliable D call. The CDR3 has 14 residues. Trimming removed 6 bases at V and 2 bases at J, with 14 bases between. CDR1 SGHTA and CDR2 FQGNSA come from the germline V gene. CDR3 residues: CASREQELTYEQYF. CDR3 in DNA: TGTGCCAGCAGGGAGCAGGAGCTAACCTACGAGCAGTACTTC.

The rearrangement uses TRBV7-2 and TRBJ2-5; D is perhaps TRBD2 (7 bases). Trimming removed 3 bases at V and 5 bases at J, with 10 bases between. The germline CDR1 and CDR2 sequences are SGHTA and FQGNSA. The CDR3 is 13 residues long. CDR3 sequence reads: CASSFRGAETQYF. In DNA, the CDR3 is TGTGCCAGCAGCTTCCGGGGGGCGGAGACCCAGTACTTC.

There are a few counts of this clonotype. This chain joins TRBV20-1 and TRBJ1-2; unclear D gene. CDR3 length: 10 amino acids. The germline V and J ends were trimmed by 3 bases and 6 bases, with 5 bases remaining between them. CDR1 and CDR2 (germline): DFQATT, SNEGSKA (reference sequence). Here the CDR3 reads CSASEDGYTF. The DNA for the CDR3 is TGCAGTGCTAGTGAGGATGGCTACACCTTC.

V usage is TRBV20-1 and J usage is TRBJ2-7, with D perhaps assigned TRBD1 or TRBD2 (5 bases each). CDR1 is DFQATT, CDR2 SNEGSKA, per germline (reference sequence). CDR3 length: 13 amino acids. Between the trimmed V and J ends, which lost 0 bases and 6 bases, there was a span of 12 bases. CDR3 protein: CSAREGTLGEQYF. In DNA form, the CDR3 reads TGCAGTGCTAGAGAGGGGACCCTCGGCGAGCAGTACTTC.

This clonotype showed up just a few times. CDR3 DNA: TGTGCCAGCAGTCGGGACAGAGGCGGGGAGACCCAGTACTTC. Residues: CASSRDRGGETQYF. The chain uses TRBV7-2 and TRBJ2-5; 7 bases match TRBD1. The junction had 9 bases not matched to a gene; V was cut back by 6 bases and J by 5 bases. The CDR3 is 14 residues long. CDR1 and CDR2 (germline): SGHTA, FQGNSA.

The chain combines TRBV5-1 with TRBJ2-7; 8 bases fit TRBD1. The CDR3 is 15 amino acids. Germline V lookup: CDR1 SGHRS, CDR2 YFSETQ. V shed 4 bases, J shed 0 bases, and the junction held 6 bases outside the gene matches. The CDR3 sequence: CASSIGTGASYEQYF. The CDR3 DNA is TGCGCCAGCAGCATCGGGACAGGTGCCTCCTACGAGCAGTACTTC.

The V call is TRBV10-3, the J call TRBJ2-3; D possibly corresponds to TRBD2 (6 bases). The germline V gene has CDR1 ENHRY and CDR2 SYGVKD. The CDR3 sequence is 15 residues long. Trimming took 4 bases from V and 1 from J, leaving 12 bases between them. Here the CDR3 reads CAISAGGSRTDTQYF. DNA of the CDR3: TGTGCCATCAGTGCTGGGGGGTCCCGCACAGATACGCAGTATTTT.

Turning to this clonotype: Because the CDR3 is missing its conserved closing phenylalanine or tryptophan, this is likely a read error. The chain couples TRBV5-1 to TRBJ2-7, with D maybe TRBD1 (6 bases). This CDR3 has 14 amino acids. Germline V CDR1 and CDR2: SGHRS, YFSETQ. Trimming removed 0 bases at V and 5 bases at J, with 12 bases between. The CDR3 nucleotides are TGCGCCAGCAGCTTGGCCCCGGACAGCAACGAGCAGTACTAC. Translation: CASSLAPDSNEQYY.

V usage is TRBV10-3 and J usage is TRBJ2-5; possibly TRBD2 for D (5 bases). The V end was cut by 4 bases, the J end by 4 bases, with 13 bases between. Germline lookup yields CDR1 ENHRY and CDR2 SYGVKD. CDR3 length: 14 residues. CDR3 protein: CAISGGRRGETQYF. The CDR3, as DNA: TGTGCCATCAGTGGAGGGCGACGGGGAGAGACCCAGTACTTC.

The genes are TRBV12-5 and TRBJ1-4; the D is unclear. This CDR3 is 12 amino acids long. The V gene's germline CDR1 is LGHNT and CDR2 FRNRAP. The ends were cut back, 2 bases at V and 7 bases at J, with 5 bases in the middle. The CDR3 loop reads CASGLWGEKLFF. The CDR3 coding sequence is TGTGCTAGTGGTTTGTGGGGTGAAAAACTGTTTTTT.

The chain is built from TRBV12-3 or TRBV12-4 and TRBJ1-5; 10 bases match TRBD1. The V segment lost 1 base and the J segment 5 bases; nucleotides outside the gene matches: 2. The CDR3 covers 15 residues. The CDR3 loop reads CASSLGGQGDQPQHF. Written as DNA, the CDR3 is TGTGCCAGCAGTTTAGGTGGACAGGGGGATCAGCCCCAGCATTTT.

This clonotype was detected once. The chain employs TRBV7-9 and TRBJ2-1, with a weak D call TRBD2 (7 bases). In germline, CDR1 is SEHNR, CDR2 FQNEAQ (reference sequence). V lost 3 bases and J lost 15, with 12 bases in between. This CDR3 has 11 amino acids. In DNA, the CDR3 is TGTGCCAGCAGCTTGGGGGGGCAGGTGTTCTTC. It is translated as CASSLGGQVFF.

The CDR3 DNA is TGTGCCAGCAGCTTATATGGGCGGGGGAGCACAGATACGCAGTATTTT. As protein: CASSLYGRGSTDTQYF. The rearrangement joins TRBV11-2 to TRBJ2-3; 7 nucleotides match TRBD2. The CDR3 covers 16 residues. CDR1 is SGHAT and CDR2 is FQNNGV in the germline V gene. The V segment lost 2 bases and the J segment 0 bases; nucleotides outside the gene matches: 5.

The gene calls are TRBV12-3 or TRBV12-4 and TRBJ2-5, with D possibly matching TRBD2 (6 bases). The tail of the sequence fits TRBJ2-7 better, so the J call may be wrong. CDR3 length: 15 amino acids. The CDR3 here is CASSLGGRPLYEQYF. Written as DNA, the CDR3 is TGTGCCAGCAGTTTAGGTGGGAGGCCGCTCTACGAGCAGTACTTC.

This chain joins TRBV29-1 and TRBJ2-3; D tentatively fits TRBD1 or TRBD2 (5 bases each). The CDR3 has 15 amino acids. Trimming cost V 5 bases and J 4 bases, with 19 bases left between them. Germline V CDR1 and CDR2: SQVTM, ANQGSEA. The CDR3: CSVRGRIGFSDTQYF. CDR3 in DNA: TGCAGCGTTCGGGGCAGGATAGGGTTTTCAGATACGCAGTATTTT.

This clonotype showed up just a few times. This chain uses TRBV25-1 with TRBJ2-1, with 10 bases fitting TRBD1. V lost 4 bases, J lost 0 bases, and 3 bases stayed unmatched. Germline values: CDR1 MGHDK, CDR2 SYGVNS. The CDR3 has 16 amino acids. The CDR3 protein is CASSAGQGDSYNEQFF. The CDR3, as DNA: TGTGCCAGCAGTGCCGGACAGGGGGACTCCTACAATGAGCAGTTCTTC.

The chain joins TRBV6-5 to TRBJ2-7; possibly TRBD1 or TRBD2 for D (5 bases each). Germline V gene data show CDR1 as MNHEY and CDR2 as SVGAGI. CDR3 size: 13 residues. V was clipped by 6 bases and J by 6 bases, with 15 bases between them. In nucleotides, the CDR3 is TGTGCCAGCAGGTCCGGGGCAGGGTCCGAGCAGTACTTC. Amino acid sequence: CASRSGAGSEQYF.

Concerning this clonotype: A junction boundary mismatches the germline segment, possibly from a read error. This chain connects TRBV9 to TRBJ2-2, with TRBD2 matching 10 bases. The CDR3 loop spans 16 amino acids. Germline V gives CDR1 SGDLS, CDR2 YYNGEE. The CDR3 DNA sequence: TGTGCCAGTAGCGTAGTAGCGACTAGCGGGACCGGGGAGCTGTTTTTT. The encoded protein is CASSVVATSGTGELFF.

J is TRBJ2-7 and V is TRBV14; weak D call: TRBD2 (5 bases). Germline CDR1 reads SGHDN; CDR2 reads FVKESK. The germline V and J ends were trimmed by 1 base and 0 bases, with 10 bases remaining between them. The CDR3 contains 15 residues. The CDR3 here is CASSQAGENSYEQYF. In nucleotides, the CDR3 is TGTGCCAGCAGCCAAGCCGGGGAAAACTCCTACGAGCAGTACTTC.

The gene calls are TRBV4-1 and TRBJ2-4; 7 bases are a match to TRBD1. Judging by the DNA end, TRBJ2-7 fits better; the J call may be wrong. CDR1 MGHRA and CDR2 YSYEKL come from the germline V gene. The CDR3 consists of 15 residues. CDR3 DNA: TGCGCCAGCAGCCAAAACAGGGGTATGGGCCACGAGCAGTACTTC. Translated, it gives CASSQNRGMGHEQYF.